This TCR beta chain was sequenced during a study of beta chain features in type 1 diabetes. Whole-study findings and limits: Type 1 diabetes patients had TCRB CDR3s that were shorter (moderately but significantly so) in all four CD4+ subsets.

The CDR3 spans 15 residues. Trimming took 5 bases from V and 2 from J, leaving 16 bases between them. Germline V gene lookup returns CDR1 SGHAT and CDR2 FQNNGV. As to this clone: Its specificity is unknown.

Every bit of the isolated RNA underwent reverse transcription, so sequencing read expressed TCRB transcripts. The repertoire was sequenced with immunoSEQ multiplex PCR; TCRdb's copy has only in-frame clones and lacks some. The table records almost 350,000 clones, 9.3% of them present only once. The receptor comes from a man aged 30-40 years with type 1 diabetes. V is TRBV11-2 and J is TRBJ2-7; maybe TRBD1 (6 bases). The sequenced sample was central memory CD4+ T cells from blood. The CDR3 region is CASSQSLAGAYEQYF. CDR3 nucleotide sequence: TGTGCCAGCAGCCAATCTTTAGCAGGGGCCTACGAGCAGTACTTC.